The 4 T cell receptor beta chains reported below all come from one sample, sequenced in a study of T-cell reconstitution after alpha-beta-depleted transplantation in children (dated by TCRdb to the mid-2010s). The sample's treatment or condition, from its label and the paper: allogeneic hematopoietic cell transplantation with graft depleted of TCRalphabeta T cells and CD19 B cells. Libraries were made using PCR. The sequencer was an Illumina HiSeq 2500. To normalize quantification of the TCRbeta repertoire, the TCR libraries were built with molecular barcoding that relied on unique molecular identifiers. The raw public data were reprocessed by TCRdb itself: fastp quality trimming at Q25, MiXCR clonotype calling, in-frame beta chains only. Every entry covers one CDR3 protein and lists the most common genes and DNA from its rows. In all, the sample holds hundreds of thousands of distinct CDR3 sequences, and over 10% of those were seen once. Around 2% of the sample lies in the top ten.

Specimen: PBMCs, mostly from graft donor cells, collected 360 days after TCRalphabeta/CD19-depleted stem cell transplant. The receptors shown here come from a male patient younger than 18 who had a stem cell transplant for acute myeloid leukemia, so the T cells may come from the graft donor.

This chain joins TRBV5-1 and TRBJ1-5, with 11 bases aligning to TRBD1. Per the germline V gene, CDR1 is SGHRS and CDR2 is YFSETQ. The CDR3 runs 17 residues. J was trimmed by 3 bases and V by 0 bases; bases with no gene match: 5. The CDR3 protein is CASSLGWTGGSNQPQHF. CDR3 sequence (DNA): TGCGCCAGCAGCTTGGGTTGGACAGGGGGCTCCAATCAGCCCCAGCATTTT.

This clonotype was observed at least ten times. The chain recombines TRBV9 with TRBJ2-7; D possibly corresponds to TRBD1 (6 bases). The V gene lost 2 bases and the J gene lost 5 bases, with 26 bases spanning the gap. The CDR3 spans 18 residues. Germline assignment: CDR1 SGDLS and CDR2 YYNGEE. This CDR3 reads CASSVHAGESFQGHEQYF. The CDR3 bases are TGTGCCAGCAGCGTGCACGCCGGGGAGAGCTTTCAGGGGCACGAGCAGTACTTC.

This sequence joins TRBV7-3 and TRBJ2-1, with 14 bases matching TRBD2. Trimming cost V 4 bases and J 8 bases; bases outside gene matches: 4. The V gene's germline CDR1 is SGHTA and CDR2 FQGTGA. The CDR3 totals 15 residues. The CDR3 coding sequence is TGTGCCAGCAGCTCCGGACTAGCGGGAGGTTATGAGCAGTTCTTC. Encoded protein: CASSSGLAGGYEQFF.

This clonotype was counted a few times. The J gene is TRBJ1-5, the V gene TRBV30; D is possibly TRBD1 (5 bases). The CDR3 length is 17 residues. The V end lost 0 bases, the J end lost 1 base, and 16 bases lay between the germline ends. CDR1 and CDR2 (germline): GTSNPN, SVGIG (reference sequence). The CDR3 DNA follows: TGTGCCTGGAGTGTGGGGCCAGGCGGATTGAGCAATCAGCCCCAGCATTTT. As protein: CAWSVGPGGLSNQPQHF.